This TCR beta chain is from a study of shared clonotypes between healthy human individuals. General study findings and limits: A few donors had about 5% of their naive CD4 clonotypes in common.

In its sample, this clone was seen once. What it binds is not known. Clones were sequenced by immunoSEQ multiplex PCR, and TCRdb holds only the in-frame ones, with some missing. The sample yields under 2,500,000 clones, approximately 94% seen once. Germline V CDR1 and CDR2: KGHSH, LQKENI. CDR3 length equals 15 residues. V was shortened by 5 bases and J by 9 bases, with 20 bases between the two germline ends. The V and J genes are TRBV18 and TRBJ2-1; tentatively, D is TRBD1 (7 bases). This clonotype was sampled from a man aged 18 to 29 in good health. The sequenced sample was naive CD4+ T cells sorted from blood. Stated subset: CD45RA+ positively selected. The CDR3 DNA follows: TGTGCCAGCTCATCCCCCTGGGCAGGGGGGCGTGAGCAGTTCTTC. This sequence encodes CASSSPWAGGREQFF.